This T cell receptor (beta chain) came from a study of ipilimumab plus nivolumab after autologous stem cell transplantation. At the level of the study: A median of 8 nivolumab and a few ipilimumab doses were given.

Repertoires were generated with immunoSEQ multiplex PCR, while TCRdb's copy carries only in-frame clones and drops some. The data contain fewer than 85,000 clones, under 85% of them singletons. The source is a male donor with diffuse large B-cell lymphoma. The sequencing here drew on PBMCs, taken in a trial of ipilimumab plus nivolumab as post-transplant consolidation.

CDR3 sequence reads: CASSLALGPYEQYF. CDR3 in DNA: TGTGCCAGCAGCTTAGCGCTGGGGCCCTACGAGCAGTACTTC. The rearrangement joins TRBV7-9 to TRBJ2-7, with TRBD1 as a possible D gene (5 bases). The CDR3 is 14 amino acids. Trimming left V 0 bases short and J 2 bases short, with 8 bases between. Germline CDR1 SEHNR, CDR2 FQNEAQ (reference sequence).